The TCR beta chain under discussion was sequenced for a study of blood T cell repertoires in COVID-19. Study details: Samples taken during acute and convalescent COVID-19 were collected in the United States, Italy and Spain. T cells, B-cell-depleted T cells, or PBMCs supplied cDNA or gDNA.

Germline-derived CDR1 and CDR2 are SGHAT and FQNNGV. V gave up 4 bases and J gave up 7 bases, with 17 bases separating them. The CDR3 sequence is 14 residues long. Per the original data handling: Amplification of reference gene primers was used by the study to estimate nucleated cell counts. Repertoires were generated with immunoSEQ multiplex PCR, while TCRdb's copy carries only in-frame clones and drops some. V, J and clone size are taken as reported in that table, and D and trimming were inferred from the DNA itself. The data show 120,000 or so clones, with over 60% seen just once and roughly 7.9% held by the top ten.

This chain connects TRBV11-2 to TRBJ2-7, with a weak D call TRBD2 (5 bases). Sequenced input: peripheral blood. The receptor's source is a human donor in a cohort sampled during active COVID-19. The CDR3 spells CASSSVAFEREQYF. CDR3 DNA sequence: TGTGCCAGCAGCTCCGTAGCGTTCGAGAGGGAGCAGTACTTC.